Here is one TCR beta chain with its context. Profiled with immunoSEQ multiplex PCR; TCRdb holds only in-frame clones, not every one. The sample has under 200,000 clones; approximately 80% are singletons. These data are taken from a study of cytotoxic CD8 clonotypes in ibrutinib-treated CLL. Germline V gene data show CDR1 as SGHAT and CDR2 as FQNNGV. This CDR3 is 12 amino acids long. V lost 4 bases, J lost 4 bases, and 8 bases lay in between. The rearrangement links TRBV11-2 to TRBJ2-7; D remains ambiguous. This sample comprised PBMCs, obtained after 24 months of ibrutinib treatment. This sequence was found in a human donor with chronic lymphocytic leukemia. CDR3 nucleotides: TGTGCCAGCAGCTCGGGCCCTTACGAGCAGTACTTC. This translates into CASSSGPYEQYF.